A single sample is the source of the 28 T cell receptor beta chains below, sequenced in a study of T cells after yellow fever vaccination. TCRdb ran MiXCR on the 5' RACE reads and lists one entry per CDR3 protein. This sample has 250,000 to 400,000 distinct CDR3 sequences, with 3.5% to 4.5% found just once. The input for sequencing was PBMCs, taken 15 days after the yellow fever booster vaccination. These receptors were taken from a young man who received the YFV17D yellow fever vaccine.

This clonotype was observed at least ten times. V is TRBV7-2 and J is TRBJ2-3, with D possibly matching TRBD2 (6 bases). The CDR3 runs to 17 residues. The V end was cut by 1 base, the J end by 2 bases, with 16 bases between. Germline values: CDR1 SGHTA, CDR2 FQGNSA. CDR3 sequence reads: CASSLGRPGLPTDTQYF. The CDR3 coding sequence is TGTGCCAGCAGCTTAGGAAGACCGGGACTCCCCACAGATACGCAGTATTTT. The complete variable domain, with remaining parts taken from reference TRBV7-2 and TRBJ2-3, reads GAGVSQSPSNKVTEKGKDVELRCDPISGHTALYWYRQSLGQGLEFLIYFQGNSAPDKSGLPSDRFSAERTGGSVSTLTIQRTQQEDSAVYLCASSLGRPGLPTDTQYFGPGTRLTVL.

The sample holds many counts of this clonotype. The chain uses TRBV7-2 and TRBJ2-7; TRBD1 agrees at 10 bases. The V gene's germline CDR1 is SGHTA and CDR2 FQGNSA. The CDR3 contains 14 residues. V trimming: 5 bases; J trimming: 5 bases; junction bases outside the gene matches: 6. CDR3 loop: CASSQGTGVDEQYF. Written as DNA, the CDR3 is TGTGCCAGCAGCCAAGGGACAGGGGTCGACGAGCAGTACTTC.

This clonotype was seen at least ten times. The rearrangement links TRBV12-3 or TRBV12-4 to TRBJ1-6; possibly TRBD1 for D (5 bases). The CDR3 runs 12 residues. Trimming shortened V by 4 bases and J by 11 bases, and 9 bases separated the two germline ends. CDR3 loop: CASSSAGTPLHF. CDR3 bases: TGTGCCAGCAGTTCCGCAGGGACACCCCTCCACTTT.

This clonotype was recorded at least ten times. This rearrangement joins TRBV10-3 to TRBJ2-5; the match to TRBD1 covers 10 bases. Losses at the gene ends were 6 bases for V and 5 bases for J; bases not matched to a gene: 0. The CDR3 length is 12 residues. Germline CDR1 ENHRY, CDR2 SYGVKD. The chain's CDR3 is CAIRDRGETQYF. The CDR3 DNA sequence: TGTGCCATCAGGGACAGGGGGGAGACCCAGTACTTC.

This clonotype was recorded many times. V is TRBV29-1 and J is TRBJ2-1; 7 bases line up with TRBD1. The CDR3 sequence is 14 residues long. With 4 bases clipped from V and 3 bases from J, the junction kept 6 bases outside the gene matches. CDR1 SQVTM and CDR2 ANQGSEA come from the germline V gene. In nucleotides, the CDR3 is TGCAGCGTTGGCCGGGACAGAAGCTACAATGAGCAGTTCTTC. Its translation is CSVGRDRSYNEQFF.

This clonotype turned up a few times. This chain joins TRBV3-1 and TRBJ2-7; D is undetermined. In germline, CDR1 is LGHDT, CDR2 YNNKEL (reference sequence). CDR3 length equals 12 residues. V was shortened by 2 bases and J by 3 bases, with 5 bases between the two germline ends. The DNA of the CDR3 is TGTGCCAGCAGCCAATATTTCTACGAGCAGTACTTC. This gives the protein CASSQYFYEQYF.

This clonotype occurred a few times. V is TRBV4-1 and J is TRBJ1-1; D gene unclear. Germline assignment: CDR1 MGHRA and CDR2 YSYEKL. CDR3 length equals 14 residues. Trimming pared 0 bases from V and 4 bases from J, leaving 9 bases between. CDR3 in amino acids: CASSQENSPTEAFF. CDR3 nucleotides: TGCGCCAGCAGCCAAGAGAACAGTCCCACTGAAGCTTTCTTT.

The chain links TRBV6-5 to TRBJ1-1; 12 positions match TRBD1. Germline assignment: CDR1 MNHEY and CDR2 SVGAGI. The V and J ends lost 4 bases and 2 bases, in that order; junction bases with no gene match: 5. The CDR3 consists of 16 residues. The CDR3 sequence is CASSWDRGPPNTEAFF. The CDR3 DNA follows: TGTGCCAGCAGTTGGGACAGGGGGCCCCCTAACACTGAAGCTTTCTTT.

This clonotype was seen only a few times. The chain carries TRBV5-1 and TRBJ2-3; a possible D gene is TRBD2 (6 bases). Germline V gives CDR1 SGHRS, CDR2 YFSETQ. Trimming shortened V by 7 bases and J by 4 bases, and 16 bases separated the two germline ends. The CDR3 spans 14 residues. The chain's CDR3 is CASGSGGSSDTQYF. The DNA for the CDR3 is TGCGCCAGCGGATCCGGGGGAAGTTCAGATACGCAGTATTTT.

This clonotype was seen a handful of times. In nucleotides, the CDR3 is TGCAGTGCTCAGAATCCGAACACCATATATTTT. Protein: CSAQNPNTIYF. The J gene is TRBJ1-3, the V gene TRBV20-1; D not certain. Germline CDR1 reads DFQATT; CDR2 reads SNEGSKA (reference sequence). CDR3 length: 11 amino acids. Trimming left V 5 bases short and J 7 bases short, with 9 bases between.

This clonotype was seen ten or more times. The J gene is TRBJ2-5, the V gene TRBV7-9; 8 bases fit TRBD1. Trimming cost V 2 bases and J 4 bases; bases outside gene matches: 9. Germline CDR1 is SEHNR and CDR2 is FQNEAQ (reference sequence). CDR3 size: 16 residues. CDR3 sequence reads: CASSLLQGAGGETQYF. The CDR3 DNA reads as TGTGCCAGCAGCTTACTGCAGGGGGCAGGTGGAGAGACCCAGTACTTC.

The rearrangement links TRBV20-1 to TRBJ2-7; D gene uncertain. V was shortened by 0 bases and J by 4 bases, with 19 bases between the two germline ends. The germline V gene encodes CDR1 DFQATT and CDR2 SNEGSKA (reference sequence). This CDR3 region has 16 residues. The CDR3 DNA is TGCAGTGCTAGAGATCCCCCCGTACCCCTACGATACGAGCAGTACTTC. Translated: CSARDPPVPLRYEQYF.

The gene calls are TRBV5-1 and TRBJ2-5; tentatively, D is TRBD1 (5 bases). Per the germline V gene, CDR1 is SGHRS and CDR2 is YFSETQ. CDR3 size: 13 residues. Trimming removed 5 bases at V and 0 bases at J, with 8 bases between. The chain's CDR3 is CASRGPNQETQYF. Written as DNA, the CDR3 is TGCGCCAGCAGGGGGCCTAACCAAGAGACCCAGTACTTC.

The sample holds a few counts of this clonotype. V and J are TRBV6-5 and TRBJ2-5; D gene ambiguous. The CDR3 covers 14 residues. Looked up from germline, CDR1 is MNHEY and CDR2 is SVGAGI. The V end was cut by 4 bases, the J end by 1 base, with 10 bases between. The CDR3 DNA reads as TGTGCCAGCAGTTCTCACTCATCCCAAGAGACCCAGTACTTC. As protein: CASSSHSSQETQYF.

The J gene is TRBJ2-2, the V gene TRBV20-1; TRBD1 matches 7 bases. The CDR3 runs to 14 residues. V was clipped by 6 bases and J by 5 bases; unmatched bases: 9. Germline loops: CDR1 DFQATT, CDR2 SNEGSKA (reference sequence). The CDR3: CSALTGPGTGELFF. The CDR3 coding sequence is TGCAGTGCCTTGACAGGGCCGGGGACCGGGGAGCTGTTTTTT.

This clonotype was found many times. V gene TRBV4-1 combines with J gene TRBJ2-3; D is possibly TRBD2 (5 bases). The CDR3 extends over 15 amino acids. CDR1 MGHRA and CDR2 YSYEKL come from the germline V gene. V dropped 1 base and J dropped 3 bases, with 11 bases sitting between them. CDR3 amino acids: CASSQGPGRTDTQYF. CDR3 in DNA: TGCGCCAGCAGCCAAGGCCCGGGAAGGACAGATACGCAGTATTTT.

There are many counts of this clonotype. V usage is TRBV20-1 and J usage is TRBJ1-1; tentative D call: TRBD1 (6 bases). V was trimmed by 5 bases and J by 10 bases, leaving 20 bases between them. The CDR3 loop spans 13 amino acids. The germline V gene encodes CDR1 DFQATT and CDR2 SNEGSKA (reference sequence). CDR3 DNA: TGCAGTGCTCCAACAGGGAGTCGGGTAGGAGCTTTCTTT. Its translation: CSAPTGSRVGAFF.

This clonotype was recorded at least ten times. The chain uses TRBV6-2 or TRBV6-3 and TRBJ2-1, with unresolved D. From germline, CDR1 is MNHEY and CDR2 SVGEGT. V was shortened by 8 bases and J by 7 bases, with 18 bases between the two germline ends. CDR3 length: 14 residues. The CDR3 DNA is TGTGCCAGCTGGAGTAAGCATGCATGGAATGAGCAGTTCTTC. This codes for CASWSKHAWNEQFF.

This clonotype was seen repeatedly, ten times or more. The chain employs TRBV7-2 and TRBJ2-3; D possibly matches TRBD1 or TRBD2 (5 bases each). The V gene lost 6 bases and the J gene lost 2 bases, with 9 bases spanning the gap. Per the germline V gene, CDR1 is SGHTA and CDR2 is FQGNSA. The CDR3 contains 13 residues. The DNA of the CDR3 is TGTGCCAGCAGAAGGGACCACACAGATACGCAGTATTTT. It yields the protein CASRRDHTDTQYF.

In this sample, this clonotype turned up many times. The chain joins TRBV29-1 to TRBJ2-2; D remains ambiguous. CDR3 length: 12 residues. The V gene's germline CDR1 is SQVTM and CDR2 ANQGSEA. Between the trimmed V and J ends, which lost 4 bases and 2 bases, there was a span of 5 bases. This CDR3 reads CSVGNNTGELFF. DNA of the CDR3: TGCAGCGTTGGCAACAACACCGGGGAGCTGTTTTTT.

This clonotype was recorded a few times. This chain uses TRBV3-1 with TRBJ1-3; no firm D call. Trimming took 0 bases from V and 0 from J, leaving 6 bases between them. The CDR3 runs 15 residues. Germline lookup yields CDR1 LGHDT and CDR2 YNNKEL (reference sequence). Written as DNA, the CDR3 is TGTGCCAGCAGCCAAGATCTCCGCTCTGGAAACACCATATATTTT. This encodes CASSQDLRSGNTIYF.

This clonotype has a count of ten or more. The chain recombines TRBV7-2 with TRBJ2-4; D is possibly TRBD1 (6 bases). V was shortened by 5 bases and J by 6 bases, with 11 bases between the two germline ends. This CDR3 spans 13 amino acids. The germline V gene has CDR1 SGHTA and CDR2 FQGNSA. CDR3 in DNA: TGTGCCAGCAGCGCTTTGACAGGAAACATTCAGTACTTC. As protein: CASSALTGNIQYF.

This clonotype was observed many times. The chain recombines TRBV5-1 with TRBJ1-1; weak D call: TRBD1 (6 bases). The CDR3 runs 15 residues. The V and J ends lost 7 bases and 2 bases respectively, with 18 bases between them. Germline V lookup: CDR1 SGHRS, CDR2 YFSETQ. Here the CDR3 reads CASATSGAVNTEAFF. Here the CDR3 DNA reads TGCGCCAGCGCCACGTCAGGGGCGGTCAACACTGAAGCTTTCTTT.

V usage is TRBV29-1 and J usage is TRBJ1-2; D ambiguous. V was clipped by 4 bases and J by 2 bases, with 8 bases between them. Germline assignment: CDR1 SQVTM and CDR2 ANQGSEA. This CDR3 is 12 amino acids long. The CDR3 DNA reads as TGCAGCGTTGTTCGGGGAAACTATGGCTACACCTTC. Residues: CSVVRGNYGYTF.

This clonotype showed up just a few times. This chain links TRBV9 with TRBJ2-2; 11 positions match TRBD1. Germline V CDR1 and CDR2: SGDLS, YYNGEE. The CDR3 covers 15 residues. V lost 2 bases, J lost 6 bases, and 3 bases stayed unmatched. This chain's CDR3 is CASSVRTGGAGELFF. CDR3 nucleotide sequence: TGTGCCAGCAGCGTTCGGACAGGGGGCGCCGGGGAGCTGTTTTTT.

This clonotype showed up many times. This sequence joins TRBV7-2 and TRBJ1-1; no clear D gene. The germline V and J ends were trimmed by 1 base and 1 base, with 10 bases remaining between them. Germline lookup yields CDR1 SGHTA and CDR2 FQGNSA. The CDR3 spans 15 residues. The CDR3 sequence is CASSLVITGNTEAFF. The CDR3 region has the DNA TGTGCCAGCAGCTTAGTTATAACGGGGAACACTGAAGCTTTCTTT.

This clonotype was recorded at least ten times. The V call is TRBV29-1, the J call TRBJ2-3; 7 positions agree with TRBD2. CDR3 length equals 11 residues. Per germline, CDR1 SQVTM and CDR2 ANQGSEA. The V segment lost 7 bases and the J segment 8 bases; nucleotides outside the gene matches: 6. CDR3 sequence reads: CSGSAGPTQYF. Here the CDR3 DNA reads TGCAGCGGATCAGCGGGGCCTACGCAGTATTTT.

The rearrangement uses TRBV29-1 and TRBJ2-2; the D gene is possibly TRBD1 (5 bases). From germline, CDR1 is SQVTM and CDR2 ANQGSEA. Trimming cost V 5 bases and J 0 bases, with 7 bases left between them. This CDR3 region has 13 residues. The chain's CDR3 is CSVKGPNTGELFF. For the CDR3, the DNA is TGCAGCGTTAAGGGGCCGAACACCGGGGAGCTGTTTTTT.